This T cell receptor (beta chain) was observed in a study of radiotherapy plus CTLA-4 blockade in lung cancer. Whole-study findings and limits: Expansion in blood of tumor-derived TCR clones was seen after radiotherapy plus ipilimumab. Interferon-beta and early blood T cell clone dynamics reportedly predicted response best.

Each patient with chemo-refractory metastatic non-small-cell lung cancer was treated with focal radiation plus CTLA-4 blockade using ipilimumab. Produced via immunoSEQ multiplex PCR; TCRdb's table is partial and in-frame only. The sample lists approximately 60,000 clones; 60% to 80% were seen once. This clone was seen once. Its antigen is undetermined. The CDR3 consists of 12 residues. Germline V gene lookup returns CDR1 SGHTS and CDR2 YDEGEE. V gave up 0 bases and J gave up 11 bases, with 11 bases separating them. The V call is TRBV5-8, the J call TRBJ1-1; D uncertain. The receptor comes from a human donor with non-small cell lung cancer who had a complete response to radiotherapy plus ipilimumab. The sample here was peripheral blood, taken from a patient treated with radiotherapy plus ipilimumab. The CDR3: CASSLGVQTAFF. As DNA, the CDR3 is TGTGCCAGCAGCTTGGGGGTACAGACTGCTTTCTTT.